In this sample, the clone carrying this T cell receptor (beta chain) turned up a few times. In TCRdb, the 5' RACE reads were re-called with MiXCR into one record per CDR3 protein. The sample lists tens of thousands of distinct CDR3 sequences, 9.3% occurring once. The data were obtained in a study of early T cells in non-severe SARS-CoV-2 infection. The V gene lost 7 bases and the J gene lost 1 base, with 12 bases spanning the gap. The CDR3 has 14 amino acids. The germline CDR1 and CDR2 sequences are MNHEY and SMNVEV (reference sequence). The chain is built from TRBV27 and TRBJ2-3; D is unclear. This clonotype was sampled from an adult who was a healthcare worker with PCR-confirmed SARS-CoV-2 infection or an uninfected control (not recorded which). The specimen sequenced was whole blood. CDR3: CASIMRLGTDTQYF. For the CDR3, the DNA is TGTGCCAGCATTATGAGGCTGGGCACAGATACGCAGTATTTT.